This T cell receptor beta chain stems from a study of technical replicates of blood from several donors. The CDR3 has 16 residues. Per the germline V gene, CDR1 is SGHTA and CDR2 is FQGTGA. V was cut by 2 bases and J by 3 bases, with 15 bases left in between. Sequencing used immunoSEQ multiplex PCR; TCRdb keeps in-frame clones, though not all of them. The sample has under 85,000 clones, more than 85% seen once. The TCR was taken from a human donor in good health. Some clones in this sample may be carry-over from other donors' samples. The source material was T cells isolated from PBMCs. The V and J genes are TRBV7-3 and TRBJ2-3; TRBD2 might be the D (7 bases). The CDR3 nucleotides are TGTGCCAGCAGCTTAGTGGGAGGGGGGGTTACAGATACGCAGTATTTT. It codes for CASSLVGGGVTDTQYF. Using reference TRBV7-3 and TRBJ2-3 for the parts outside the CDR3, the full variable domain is GAGVSQTPSNKVTEKGKYVELRCDPISGHTALYWYRQSLGQGPEFLIYFQGTGAADDSGLPNDRFFAVRPEGSVSTLKIQRTERGDSAVYLCASSLVGGGVTDTQYFGPGTRLTVL.